Each of the 12 T cell receptor beta chains below was sequenced from the same sample in a study of blood T cell repertoires in COVID-19. The table came from immunoSEQ multiplex PCR; TCRdb's copy has only in-frame clones and leaves some out. The table has roughly 290,000 clones, around 89% seen once. Sequences were obtained from PBMCs or T cells enriched from blood (not recorded which). Receptors were obtained from a young woman with acute COVID-19.

The CDR3: CASSKNTGNTGELFF. The CDR3 nucleotides read TGTGCCAGCAGTAAAAATACAGGGAACACCGGGGAGCTGTTTTTT. The rearrangement joins TRBV6-2 or TRBV6-3 to TRBJ2-2; D is possibly TRBD1 (5 bases). Deletions cut 5 bases from V and 1 base from J, with 11 bases between. Germline values: CDR1 MNHEY, CDR2 SVGEGT. This CDR3 contains 15 residues.

The rearrangement uses TRBV20-1 and TRBJ2-1; perhaps TRBD2 as D (5 bases). V was clipped by 3 bases and J by 1 base, with 10 bases between them. Germline CDR1 is DFQATT and CDR2 is SNEGSKA (reference sequence). This CDR3 comprises 14 residues. The CDR3 DNA is TGCAGTGCTAGTGATCAGCGGTCCTACAATGAGCAGTTCTTC. This encodes CSASDQRSYNEQFF.

This chain uses TRBV20-1 with TRBJ1-1, with 9 bases lining up with TRBD1. CDR1 and CDR2 (germline): DFQATT, SNEGSKA (reference sequence). CDR3 length: 11 residues. The CDR3, as DNA: TGCAGCGGGCAAAAAGGACAGGGGGCTTTCTTT. Translated: CSGQKGQGAFF.

The chain uses TRBV9 and TRBJ2-7; weak D call: TRBD2 (6 bases). Germline lookup yields CDR1 SGDLS and CDR2 YYNGEE. This CDR3 is 19 amino acids long. V lost 0 bases and J 4 bases, leaving 26 bases between the germline ends. The CDR3 DNA reads TGTGCCAGCAGCGTAGTTTGGCGGGCGAGTAGGAGGGGAAGGTACGAGCAGTACTTC. Its protein product is CASSVVWRASRRGRYEQYF.

This clone was picked up one time. The genes are TRBV5-6 and TRBJ2-3; D is perhaps TRBD1 (6 bases). CDR1 and CDR2 from the germline V gene are SGHDT and YYEEEE. The CDR3 contains 14 residues. V was shortened by 1 base and J by 5 bases, with 11 bases between the two germline ends. For the CDR3, the DNA is TGTGCCAGCAGCTTGCTACAGGGAATAGATACGCAGTATTTT. As protein: CASSLLQGIDTQYF.

The chain joins TRBV12-3 or TRBV12-4 to TRBJ2-7; D remains ambiguous. Trimming took 9 bases from V and 0 from J, leaving 12 bases between them. The CDR3 is made up of 13 amino acids. CDR3 protein: CASGGDSSYEQYF. Written as DNA, the CDR3 is TGTGCCAGTGGCGGAGATAGCTCCTACGAGCAGTACTTC.

V gene TRBV28 combines with J gene TRBJ2-1; TRBD2 agrees at 10 bases. Germline assignment: CDR1 MDHEN and CDR2 SYDVKM. The CDR3 length is 14 residues. The junction had 10 bases not matched to a gene; V was cut back by 7 bases and J by 10 bases. CDR3 sequence reads: CASTLAGGTNEQFF. In DNA, the CDR3 is TGTGCCAGCACCTTAGCGGGAGGAACGAACGAGCAGTTCTTC.

This chain uses TRBV7-8 with TRBJ2-6; D remains ambiguous. From germline, CDR1 is SGHVS and CDR2 FQNEAQ. The CDR3 runs to 17 residues. Trimming removed 3 bases at V and 0 bases at J, with 12 bases between. The CDR3 here is CASSLGSAPSGANVLTF. The CDR3 DNA follows: TGTGCCAGCAGCTTGGGCAGTGCCCCCTCTGGGGCCAACGTCCTGACTTTC. The full variable domain, completed using reference TRBV7-8 and TRBJ2-6, is GAGVSQSPRYKVAKRGQDVALRCDPISGHVSLFWYQQALGQGPEFLTYFQNEAQLDKSGLPSDRFFAERPEGSVSTLKIQRTQQEDSAVYLCASSLGSAPSGANVLTFGAGSRLTVL.

The V gene is TRBV5-1, the J gene TRBJ2-7, with D perhaps TRBD1 (6 bases). CDR1 and CDR2 (germline): SGHRS, YFSETQ. CDR3 size: 14 residues. Deletions cut 4 bases from V and 3 bases from J, with 14 bases between. The CDR3 nucleotides are TGCGCCAGCAGCCTGCAGGGGAGTTTCTACGAGCAGTACTTC. This encodes CASSLQGSFYEQYF. The variable domain in full, completed from reference TRBV5-1 and TRBJ2-7, reads KAGVTQTPRYLIKTRGQQVTLSCSPISGHRSVSWYQQTPGQGLQFLFEYFSETQRNKGNFPGRFSGRQFSNSRSEMNVSTLELGDSALYLCASSLQGSFYEQYFGPGTRLTVT.

In regard to this clone: The same CDR3 is also encoded by other DNA sequences in this sample. The chain carries TRBV28 and TRBJ2-7, with 8 bases that match TRBD2. This CDR3 spans 14 amino acids. The junction had 4 bases not matched to a gene; V was cut back by 1 base and J by 5 bases. Germline V CDR1 and CDR2: MDHEN, SYDVKM. The CDR3 DNA sequence: TGTGCCAGCAGTTTATCGGGAGGGCCCCACGAGCAGTACTTC. Translating it yields CASSLSGGPHEQYF.

This clone was detected only once. This chain links TRBV6-4 with TRBJ2-2; D is possibly TRBD1 (5 bases). Germline CDR1 and CDR2: MRHNA and SNTAGT. Trimming pared 6 bases from V and 8 bases from J, leaving 10 bases between. The CDR3 is made up of 12 amino acids. The CDR3 sequence is CASSQGSGELFF. CDR3 bases: TGTGCCAGCAGCCAGGGTTCGGGGGAGCTGTTTTTT.

This clone was counted once. This chain links TRBV7-6 with TRBJ2-1; TRBD1 aligns across 7 bases. The CDR3 runs to 16 residues. V trimming: 3 bases; J trimming: 2 bases; junction bases outside the gene matches: 7. Germline lookup yields CDR1 SGHVS and CDR2 FNYEAQ. CDR3 in amino acids: CASSLRFGTAYNEQFF. Written as DNA, the CDR3 is TGTGCCAGCAGCTTGCGGTTCGGGACAGCCTACAATGAGCAGTTCTTC.